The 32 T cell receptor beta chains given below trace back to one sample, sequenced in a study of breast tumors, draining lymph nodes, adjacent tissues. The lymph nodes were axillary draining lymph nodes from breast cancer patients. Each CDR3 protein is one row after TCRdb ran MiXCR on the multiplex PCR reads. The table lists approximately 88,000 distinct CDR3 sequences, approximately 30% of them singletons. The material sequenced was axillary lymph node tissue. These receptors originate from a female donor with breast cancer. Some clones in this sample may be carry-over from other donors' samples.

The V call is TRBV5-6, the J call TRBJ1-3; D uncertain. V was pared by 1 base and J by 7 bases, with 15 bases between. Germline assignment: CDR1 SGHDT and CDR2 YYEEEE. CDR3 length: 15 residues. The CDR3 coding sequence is TGTGCCAGCAGCTTGAGTCCGCGGGGTAGGAACACCATATATTTT. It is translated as CASSLSPRGRNTIYF.

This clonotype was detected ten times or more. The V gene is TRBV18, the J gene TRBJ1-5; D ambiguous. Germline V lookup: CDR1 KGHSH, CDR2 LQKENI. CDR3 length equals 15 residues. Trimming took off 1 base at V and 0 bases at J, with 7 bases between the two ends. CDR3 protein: CASSPQGGSNQPQHF. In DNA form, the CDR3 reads TGTGCCAGCTCACCACAGGGTGGTAGCAATCAGCCCCAGCATTTT.

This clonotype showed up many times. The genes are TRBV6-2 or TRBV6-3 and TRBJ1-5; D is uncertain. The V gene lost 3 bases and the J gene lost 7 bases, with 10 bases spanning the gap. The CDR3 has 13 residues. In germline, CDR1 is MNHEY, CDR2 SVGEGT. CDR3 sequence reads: CASSYSVVQPQHF. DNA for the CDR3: TGTGCCAGCAGTTATTCGGTAGTCCAGCCCCAGCATTTT.

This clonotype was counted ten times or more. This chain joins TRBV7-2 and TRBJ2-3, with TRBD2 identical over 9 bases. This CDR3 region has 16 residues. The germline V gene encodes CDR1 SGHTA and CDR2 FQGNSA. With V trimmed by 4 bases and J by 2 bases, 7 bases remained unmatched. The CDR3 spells CASSSLLAGNTDTQYF. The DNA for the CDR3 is TGTGCCAGCAGCTCGCTTCTAGCGGGGAACACAGATACGCAGTATTTT.

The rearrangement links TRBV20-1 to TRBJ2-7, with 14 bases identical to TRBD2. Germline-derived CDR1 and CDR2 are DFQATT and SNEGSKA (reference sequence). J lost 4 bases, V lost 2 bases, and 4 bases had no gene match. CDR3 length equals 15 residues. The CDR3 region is CSARRGTSGRYEQYF. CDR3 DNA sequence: TGCAGTGCTAGACGGGGGACTAGCGGGAGATACGAGCAGTACTTC.

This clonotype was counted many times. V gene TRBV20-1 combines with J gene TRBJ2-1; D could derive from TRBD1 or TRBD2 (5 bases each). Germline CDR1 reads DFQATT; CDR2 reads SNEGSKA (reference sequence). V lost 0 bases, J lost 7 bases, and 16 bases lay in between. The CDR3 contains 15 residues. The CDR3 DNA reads TGCAGTGCTAGAGATGGGGGTGGCGCCCGGAATGAGCAGTTCTTC. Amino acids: CSARDGGGARNEQFF.

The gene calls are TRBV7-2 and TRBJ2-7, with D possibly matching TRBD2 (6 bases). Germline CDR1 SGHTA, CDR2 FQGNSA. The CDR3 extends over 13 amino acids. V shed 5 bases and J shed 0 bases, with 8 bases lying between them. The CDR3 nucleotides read TGTGCCAGCAGCGGGACTGCCTCCTACGAGCAGTACTTC. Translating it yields CASSGTASYEQYF.

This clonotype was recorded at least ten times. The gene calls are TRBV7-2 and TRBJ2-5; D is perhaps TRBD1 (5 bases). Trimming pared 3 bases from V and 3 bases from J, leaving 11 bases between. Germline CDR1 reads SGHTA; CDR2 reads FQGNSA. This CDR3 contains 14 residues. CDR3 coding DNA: TGTGCCAGCAGCTTGGGTCCAGGGAAAGAGACCCAGTACTTC. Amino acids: CASSLGPGKETQYF. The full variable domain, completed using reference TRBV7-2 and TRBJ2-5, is GAGVSQSPSNKVTEKGKDVELRCDPISGHTALYWYRQSLGQGLEFLIYFQGNSAPDKSGLPSDRFSAERTGGSVSTLTIQRTQQEDSAVYLCASSLGPGKETQYFGPGTRLLVL.

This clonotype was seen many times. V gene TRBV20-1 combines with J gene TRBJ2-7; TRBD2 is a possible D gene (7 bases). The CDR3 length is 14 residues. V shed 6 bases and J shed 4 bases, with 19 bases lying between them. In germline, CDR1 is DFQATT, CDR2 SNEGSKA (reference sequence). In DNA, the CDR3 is TGCAGTGCCGACGGGGGGCAGGGGCGATACGAGCAGTACTTC. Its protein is CSADGGQGRYEQYF.

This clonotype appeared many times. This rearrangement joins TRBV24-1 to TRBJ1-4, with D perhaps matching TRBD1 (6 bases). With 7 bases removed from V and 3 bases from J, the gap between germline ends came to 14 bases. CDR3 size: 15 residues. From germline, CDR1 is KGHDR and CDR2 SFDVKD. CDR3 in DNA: TGTGCCACCAGCGGAGGGGGAACGGCTAATGAAAAACTGTTTTTT. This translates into CATSGGGTANEKLFF.

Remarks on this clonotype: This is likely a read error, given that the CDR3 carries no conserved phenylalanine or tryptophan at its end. The CDR3 nucleotides read TGTGCCAGCAGAACCGGGACTACATACAATGAGCAGTTCCTC. This gives the protein CASRTGTTYNEQFL. This sequence joins TRBV6-2 or TRBV6-3 and TRBJ2-1, with 7 bases matching TRBD2. This CDR3 is built from 14 residues. Trimming removed 6 bases from V and 4 bases from J; junction bases left unmatched: 6. CDR1 is MNHEY and CDR2 is SVGEGT in the germline V gene.

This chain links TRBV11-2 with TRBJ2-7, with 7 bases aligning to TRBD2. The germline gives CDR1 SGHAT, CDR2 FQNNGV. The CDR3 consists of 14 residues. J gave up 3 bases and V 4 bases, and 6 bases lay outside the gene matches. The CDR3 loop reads CASSWGGTYYEQYF. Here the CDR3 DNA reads TGTGCCAGCAGCTGGGGGGGGACCTACTACGAGCAGTACTTC.

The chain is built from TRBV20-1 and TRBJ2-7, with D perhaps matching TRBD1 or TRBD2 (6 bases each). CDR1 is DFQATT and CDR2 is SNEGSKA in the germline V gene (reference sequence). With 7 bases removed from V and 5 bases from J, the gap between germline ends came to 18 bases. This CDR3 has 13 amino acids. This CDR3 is CSGISGQFNEQYF. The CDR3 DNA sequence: TGCAGTGGGATTAGCGGACAGTTCAACGAGCAGTACTTC.

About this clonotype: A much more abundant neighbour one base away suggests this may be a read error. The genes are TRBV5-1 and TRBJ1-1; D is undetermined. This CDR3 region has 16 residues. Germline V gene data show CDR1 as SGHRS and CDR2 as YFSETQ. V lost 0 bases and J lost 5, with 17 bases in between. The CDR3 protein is CASSLDREERPTEAFF. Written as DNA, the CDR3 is TGCGCCAGCAGCTTGGACCGGGAGGAGAGGCCAACTGAAGCTTTCTTT.

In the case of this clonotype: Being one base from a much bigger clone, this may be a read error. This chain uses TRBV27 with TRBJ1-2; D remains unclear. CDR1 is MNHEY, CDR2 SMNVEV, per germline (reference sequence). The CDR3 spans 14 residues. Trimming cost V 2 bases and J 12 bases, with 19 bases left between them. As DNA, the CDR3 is TGTGCCAGCAGTTTAATGGTACGGATTAAGCAAAACACCTTC. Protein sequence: CASSLMVRIKQNTF.

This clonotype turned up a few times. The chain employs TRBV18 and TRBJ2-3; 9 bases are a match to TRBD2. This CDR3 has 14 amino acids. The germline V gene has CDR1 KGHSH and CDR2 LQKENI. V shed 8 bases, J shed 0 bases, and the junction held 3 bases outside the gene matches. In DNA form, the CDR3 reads TGTGCCAGCAATAGCGGGAGTAGCACAGATACGCAGTATTTT. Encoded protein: CASNSGSSTDTQYF.

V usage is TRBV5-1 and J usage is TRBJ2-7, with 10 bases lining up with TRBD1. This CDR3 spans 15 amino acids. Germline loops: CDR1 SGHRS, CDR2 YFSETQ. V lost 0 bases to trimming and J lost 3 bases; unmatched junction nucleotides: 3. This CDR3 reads CASSLAGQGFYEQYF. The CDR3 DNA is TGCGCCAGCAGCTTGGCGGGACAGGGGTTCTACGAGCAGTACTTC.

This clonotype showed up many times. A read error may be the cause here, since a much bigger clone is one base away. The chain's CDR3 is CSARVPLVGAQFF. The CDR3 DNA sequence: TGCAGTGCTAGAGTTCCCCTAGTTGGTGCGCAGTTCTTC. The rearrangement links TRBV20-1 to TRBJ2-1, with no clear D. V was shortened by 1 base and J by 12 bases, with 16 bases between the two germline ends. The CDR3 contains 13 residues. Germline CDR1 is DFQATT and CDR2 is SNEGSKA (reference sequence).

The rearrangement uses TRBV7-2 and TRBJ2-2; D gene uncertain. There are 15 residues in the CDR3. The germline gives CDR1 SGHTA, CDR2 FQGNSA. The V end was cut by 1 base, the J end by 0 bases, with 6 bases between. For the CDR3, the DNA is TGTGCCAGCAGCTTAGACAACGCGAACACCGGGGAGCTGTTTTTT. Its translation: CASSLDNANTGELFF.

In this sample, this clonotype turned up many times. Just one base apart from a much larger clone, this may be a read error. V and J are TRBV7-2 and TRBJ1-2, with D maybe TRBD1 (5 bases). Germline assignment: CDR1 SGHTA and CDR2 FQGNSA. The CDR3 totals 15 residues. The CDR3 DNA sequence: TGTGCCAGCAGCCCCCCGGGGCGAGGCCGCTATGGCTACCCCTTC. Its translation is CASSPPGRGRYGYPF.

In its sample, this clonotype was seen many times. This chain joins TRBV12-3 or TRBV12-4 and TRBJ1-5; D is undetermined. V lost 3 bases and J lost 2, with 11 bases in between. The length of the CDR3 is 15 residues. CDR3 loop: CASSFVARGNQPQHF. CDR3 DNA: TGTGCCAGCAGTTTTGTAGCCCGAGGCAATCAGCCCCAGCATTTT.

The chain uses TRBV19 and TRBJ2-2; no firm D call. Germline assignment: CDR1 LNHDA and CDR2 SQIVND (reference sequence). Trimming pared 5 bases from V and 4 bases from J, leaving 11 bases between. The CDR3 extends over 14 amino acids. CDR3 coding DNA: TGTGCCAGTAGTTGGCAGCCGGGCACCGGGGAGCTGTTTTTT. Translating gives CASSWQPGTGELFF.

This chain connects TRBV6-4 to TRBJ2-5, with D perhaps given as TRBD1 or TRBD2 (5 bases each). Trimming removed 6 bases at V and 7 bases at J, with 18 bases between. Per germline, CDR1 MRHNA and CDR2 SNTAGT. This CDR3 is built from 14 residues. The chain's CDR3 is CASSHREGAGTQYF. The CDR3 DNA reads TGTGCCAGCAGCCACCGGGAAGGGGCAGGGACCCAGTACTTC.

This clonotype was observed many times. CDR3 coding DNA: TGTGCCAGCAGCTTAGTTGGAGGGACTGGCGAGCAGTACTTC. Translating gives CASSLVGGTGEQYF. The rearrangement links TRBV7-9 to TRBJ2-7; D perhaps matches TRBD2 (6 bases). Trimming stripped 1 base from V and 6 bases from J, with 13 bases between. The germline CDR1 and CDR2 sequences are SEHNR and FQNEAQ (reference sequence). The length of the CDR3 is 14 residues.

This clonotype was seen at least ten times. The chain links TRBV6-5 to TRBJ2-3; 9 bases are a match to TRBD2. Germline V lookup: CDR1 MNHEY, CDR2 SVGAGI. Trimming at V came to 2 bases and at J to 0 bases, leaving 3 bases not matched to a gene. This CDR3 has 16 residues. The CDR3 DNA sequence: TGTGCCAGCAGTTACCGACTAGCGGCTAGCACAGATACGCAGTATTTT. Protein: CASSYRLAASTDTQYF.

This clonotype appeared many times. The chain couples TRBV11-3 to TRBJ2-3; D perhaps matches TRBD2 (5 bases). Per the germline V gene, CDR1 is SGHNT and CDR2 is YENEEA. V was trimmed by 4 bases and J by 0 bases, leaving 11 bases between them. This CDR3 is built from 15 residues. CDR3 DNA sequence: TGTGCCAGCAGCTCCGGGGATCCTAGCACAGATACGCAGTATTTT. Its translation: CASSSGDPSTDTQYF.

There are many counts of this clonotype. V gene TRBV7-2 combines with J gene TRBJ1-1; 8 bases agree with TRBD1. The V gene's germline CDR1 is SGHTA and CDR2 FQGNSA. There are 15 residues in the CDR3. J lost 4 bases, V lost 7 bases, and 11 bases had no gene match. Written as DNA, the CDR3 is TGTGCCAGCACCCGATGGACAGGGTCCGGCACTGAAGCTTTCTTT. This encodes CASTRWTGSGTEAFF.

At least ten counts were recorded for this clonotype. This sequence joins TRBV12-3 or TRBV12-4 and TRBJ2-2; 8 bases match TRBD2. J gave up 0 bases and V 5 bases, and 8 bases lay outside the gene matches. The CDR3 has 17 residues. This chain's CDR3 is CASSPFLLAANTGELFF. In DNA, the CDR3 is TGTGCCAGCAGTCCCTTCCTACTAGCGGCGAACACCGGGGAGCTGTTTTTT.

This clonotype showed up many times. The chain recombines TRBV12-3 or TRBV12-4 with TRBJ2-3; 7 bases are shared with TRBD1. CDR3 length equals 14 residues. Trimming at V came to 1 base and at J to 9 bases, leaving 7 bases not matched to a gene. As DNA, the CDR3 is TGTGCCAGCAGTTTAGGGACCACAGGGGAGACGCAGTATTTT. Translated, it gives CASSLGTTGETQYF.

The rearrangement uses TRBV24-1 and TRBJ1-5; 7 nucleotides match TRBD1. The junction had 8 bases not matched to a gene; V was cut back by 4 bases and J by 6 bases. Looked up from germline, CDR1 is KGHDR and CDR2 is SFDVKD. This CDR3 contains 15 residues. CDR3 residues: CATSEKNRGSQPQHF. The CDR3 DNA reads TGTGCCACCAGTGAAAAGAACAGGGGAAGTCAGCCCCAGCATTTT.

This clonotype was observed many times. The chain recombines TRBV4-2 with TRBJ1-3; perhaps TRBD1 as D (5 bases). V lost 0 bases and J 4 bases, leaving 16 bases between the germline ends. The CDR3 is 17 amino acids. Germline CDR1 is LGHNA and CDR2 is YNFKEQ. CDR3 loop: CASSQDADGRAGNTIYF. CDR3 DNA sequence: TGTGCCAGCAGCCAAGATGCGGACGGCAGGGCCGGAAACACCATATATTTT.

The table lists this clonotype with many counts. CDR3 in DNA: TGCAGTGCTAGGCAGGAAAAACTGTTTTTT. It yields the protein CSARQEKLFF. This chain connects TRBV20-1 to TRBJ1-4, with D hard to call. Germline V lookup: CDR1 DFQATT, CDR2 SNEGSKA (reference sequence). V lost 3 bases and J 8 bases, leaving 4 bases between the germline ends. The CDR3 spans 10 residues.